Each of the 15 T cell receptor beta chains below was sequenced from the same sample in a study of tumor-infiltrating lymphocytes in oesophageal squamous cell carcinoma. TCRdb ran MiXCR on the PCR reads and lists one entry per CDR3 protein. The table records 20,000 to 25,000 distinct CDR3 sequences, 36% of them present only once. Sample: esophageal tumor tissue. The receptors shown here come from a male donor with esophageal squamous cell carcinoma.

For this clonotype: Just one base apart from a much larger clone, this may be a read error. The chain uses TRBV5-6 and TRBJ2-5, with 9 positions matching TRBD2. Germline V gene lookup returns CDR1 SGHDT and CDR2 YYEEEE. Trimming at V came to 0 bases and at J to 11 bases, leaving 11 bases not matched to a gene. The CDR3 sequence is 15 residues long. The CDR3 DNA reads as TGTGCCAGCAGCTTGGTAGCGGGAGCTCACAATGAGCAGTACTTC. It translates to CASSLVAGAHNEQYF.

CDR3 sequence reads: CASSLDRGGDTQYF. The CDR3 region has the DNA TGTGCCAGCAGCTTAGACAGGGGAGGAGATACGCAGTATTTT. This chain links TRBV7-8 with TRBJ2-3; D perhaps matches TRBD1 (7 bases). The CDR3 covers 14 residues. Germline V gene lookup returns CDR1 SGHVS and CDR2 FQNEAQ. V shed 1 base and J shed 5 bases, with 10 bases lying between them.

In this sample, this clonotype turned up a few times. This rearrangement joins TRBV4-3 to TRBJ2-1; 8 bases agree with TRBD2. The last part of the DNA fits TRBJ2-7 better; the J call may be wrong. CDR3 size: 16 residues. Germline assignment: CDR1 LGHNA and CDR2 YSLEER. This CDR3 reads CASSQDVGAGVGEQYF. CDR3 DNA sequence: TGCGCCAGCAGCCAAGATGTAGGAGCGGGAGTAGGCGAGCAGTACTTC.

The CDR3 here is CASNSVLSETQFF. The CDR3 bases are TGTGCCAGCAACAGCGTCTTATCGGAGACCCAGTTCTTC. The gene calls are TRBV28 and TRBJ2-7, with D hard to call. The J call is doubtful: the DNA matches TRBJ2-1 better. This CDR3 is 13 amino acids long. Looked up from germline, CDR1 is MDHEN and CDR2 is SYDVKM.

The chain couples TRBV6-1 to TRBJ2-3, with TRBD2 matching over 8 bases. Germline values: CDR1 MNHNS, CDR2 SASEGT. V lost 7 bases and J lost 3; bases outside the gene matches: 6. The CDR3 has 14 residues. In DNA, the CDR3 is TGTGCCAGCAAAGATAGCGGGACTACAGATACGCAGTATTTT. Encoded protein: CASKDSGTTDTQYF.

This chain uses TRBV7-6 with TRBJ2-5; D not certain. Trimming left V 3 bases short and J 0 bases short, with 5 bases between. CDR1 is SGHVS, CDR2 FNYEAQ, per germline. The CDR3 runs to 13 residues. CDR3 coding DNA: TGTGCCAGCAGCTTCGGGTACCAAGAGACCCAGTACTTC. Protein: CASSFGYQETQYF.

The table lists this clonotype with many counts. The chain has TRBV19 and TRBJ2-1; D possibly corresponds to TRBD1 (5 bases). Trimming pared 4 bases from V and 3 bases from J, leaving 7 bases between. There are 13 residues in the CDR3. Germline lookup yields CDR1 LNHDA and CDR2 SQIVND (reference sequence). The CDR3 DNA sequence: TGTGCCAGTAGTACGGACAACTACAATGAGCAGTTCTTC. This translates into CASSTDNYNEQFF.

The chain links TRBV28 to TRBJ2-5; 9 bases agree with TRBD2. The J call is doubtful: the DNA matches TRBJ2-1 better. The CDR3 has 13 amino acids. Germline CDR1 MDHEN, CDR2 SYDVKM. CDR3 residues: CASISGSGLTQFF. For the CDR3, the DNA is TGTGCCAGCATTAGCGGGAGCGGTTTGACCCAGTTCTTC.

This clonotype rates as medium-sized (0.01 to 0.1%). This chain links TRBV7-2 with TRBJ2-2; TRBD2 agrees at 10 bases. Germline V gives CDR1 SGHTA, CDR2 FQGNSA. V was pared by 2 bases and J by 7 bases, with 4 bases of the junction left unmatched. The CDR3 length is 15 residues. The CDR3 reads CASSLWTSGSGELFF. The CDR3 DNA reads as TGTGCCAGCAGCTTATGGACTAGCGGCAGCGGGGAGCTGTTTTTT.

This rearrangement joins TRBV18 to TRBJ1-3; TRBD1 might be the D (6 bases). Germline CDR1 and CDR2: KGHSH and LQKENI. The CDR3 is made up of 15 amino acids. V dropped 4 bases and J dropped 2 bases, with 12 bases sitting between them. As DNA, the CDR3 is TGTGCCAGCTCACTAAATAACAGGGCTGGAAACACCATATATTTT. Protein sequence: CASSLNNRAGNTIYF.

About this clonotype itself: A junction boundary mismatches the germline segment, possibly from a read error. J is TRBJ2-1 and V is TRBV5-5, with TRBD2 as a possible D gene (6 bases). Germline CDR1 and CDR2: SGHKS and YYEKEE (reference sequence). The CDR3 consists of 16 residues. CDR3 loop: CASSAGLLSCSYEQYF. CDR3 DNA: TGTGCCAGCAGCGCCGGACTACTCAGTTGCTCCTACGAGCAGTACTTT.

Regarding this clonotype: Being one base from a much bigger clone, this may be a read error. The V gene is TRBV5-1, the J gene TRBJ2-5, with 9 nucleotides matching TRBD2. The ends lost 4 bases at V and 11 bases at J; junction bases unmatched: 12. The CDR3 extends over 14 amino acids. Germline CDR1 and CDR2: SGHRS and YFSETQ. CDR3 protein: CASSAPGLADEQYF. CDR3 in DNA: TGCGCCAGCAGCGCTCCGGGACTAGCAGATGAGCAGTACTTC.

This chain joins TRBV7-3 and TRBJ2-7, with 11 bases fitting TRBD2. TRBJ2-1 explains the end of the DNA better; the J call may be wrong. CDR3 length equals 16 residues. CDR1 is SGHTA and CDR2 is FQGTGA in the germline V gene. CDR3 nucleotides: TGTGCCAGCAGCCCAGAGGCTAGCGGGGGGTACAATGAGCAGTTCTTC. Protein: CASSPEASGGYNEQFF.

There are many counts of this clonotype. V is TRBV5-1 and J is TRBJ2-7; 11 positions match TRBD2. With the DNA end fitting TRBJ2-1 better, the J assignment may be wrong. The CDR3 has 16 amino acids. CDR1 SGHRS and CDR2 YFSETQ come from the germline V gene. CDR3 sequence reads: CASSLSLAGGGNEQFF. Here the CDR3 DNA reads TGCGCCAGCAGCTTGAGTCTAGCGGGAGGCGGCAATGAGCAGTTCTTC.

This rearrangement joins TRBV6-8 to TRBJ2-7; TRBD1 might be the D (7 bases). The closer fit of TRBJ2-1 to the DNA end suggests the J call may be wrong. Germline CDR1 and CDR2: MNHGY and SAAAGT. The CDR3 runs 15 residues. The CDR3 sequence: CASSPAGGQVNEQFF. For the CDR3, the DNA is TGTGCCAGCAGTCCAGCAGGGGGGCAGGTCAATGAGCAGTTCTTC.